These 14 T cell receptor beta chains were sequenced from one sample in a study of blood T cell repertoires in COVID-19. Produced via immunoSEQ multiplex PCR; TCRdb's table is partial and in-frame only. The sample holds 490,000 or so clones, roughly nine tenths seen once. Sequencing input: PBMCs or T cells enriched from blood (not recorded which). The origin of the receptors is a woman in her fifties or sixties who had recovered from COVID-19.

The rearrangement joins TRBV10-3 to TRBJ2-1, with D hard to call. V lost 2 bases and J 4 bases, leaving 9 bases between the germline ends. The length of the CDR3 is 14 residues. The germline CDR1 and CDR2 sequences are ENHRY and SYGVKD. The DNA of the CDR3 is TGTGCCATCAGTGAGCTTCACAGTTACAATGAGCAGTTCTTC. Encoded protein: CAISELHSYNEQFF.

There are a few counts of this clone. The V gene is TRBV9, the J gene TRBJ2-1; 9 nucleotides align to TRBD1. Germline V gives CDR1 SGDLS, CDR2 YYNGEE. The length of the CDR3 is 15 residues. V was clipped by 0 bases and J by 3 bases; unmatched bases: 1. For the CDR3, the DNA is TGTGCCAGCAGCGTAGGGGACAGGGACTACAATGAGCAGTTCTTC. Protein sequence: CASSVGDRDYNEQFF.

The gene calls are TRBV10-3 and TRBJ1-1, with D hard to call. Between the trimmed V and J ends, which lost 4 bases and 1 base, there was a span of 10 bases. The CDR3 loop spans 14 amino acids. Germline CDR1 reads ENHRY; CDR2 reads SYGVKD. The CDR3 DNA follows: TGTGCCATCAGTGGAGGGCAGTCGAACACTGAAGCTTTCTTT. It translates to CAISGGQSNTEAFF.

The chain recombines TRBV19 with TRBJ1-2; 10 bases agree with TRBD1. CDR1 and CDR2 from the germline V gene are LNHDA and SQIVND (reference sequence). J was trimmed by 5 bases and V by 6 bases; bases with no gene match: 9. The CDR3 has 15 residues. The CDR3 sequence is CASSPGQGYTYGYTF. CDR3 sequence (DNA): TGTGCCAGTAGCCCGGGACAGGGGTACACTTATGGCTACACCTTC.

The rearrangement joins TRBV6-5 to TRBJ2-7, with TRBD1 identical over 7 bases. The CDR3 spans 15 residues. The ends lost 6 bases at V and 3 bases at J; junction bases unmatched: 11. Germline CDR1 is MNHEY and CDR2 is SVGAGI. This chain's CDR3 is CASRATGKFNYEQYV. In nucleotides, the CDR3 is TGTGCCAGCAGAGCGACAGGGAAGTTTAACTACGAGCAGTACGTC.

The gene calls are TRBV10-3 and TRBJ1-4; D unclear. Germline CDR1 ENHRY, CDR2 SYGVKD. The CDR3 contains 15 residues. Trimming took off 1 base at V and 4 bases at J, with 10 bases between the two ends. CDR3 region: CAISEWAEGNEKLFF. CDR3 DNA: TGTGCCATCAGTGAGTGGGCAGAGGGTAATGAAAAACTGTTTTTT.

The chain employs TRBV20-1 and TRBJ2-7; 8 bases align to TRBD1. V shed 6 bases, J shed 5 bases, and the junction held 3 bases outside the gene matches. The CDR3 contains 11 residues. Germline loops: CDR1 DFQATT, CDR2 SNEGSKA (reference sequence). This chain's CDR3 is CSAGQGDEQYF. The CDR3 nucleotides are TGCAGTGCAGGACAGGGCGACGAGCAGTACTTC.

CDR3: CASSQRQGSDMNTEAFF. The CDR3, as DNA: TGTGCCAGCAGCCAAAGGCAGGGGTCAGACATGAACACTGAAGCTTTCTTT. This rearrangement joins TRBV3-1 (or the pseudogene TRBV3-2) to TRBJ1-1, with TRBD1 as a possible D gene (6 bases). The CDR3 sequence is 17 residues long. Germline lookup yields CDR1 LGHDT and CDR2 YNNKEL (reference sequence). Trimming took off 2 bases at V and 0 bases at J, with 16 bases between the two ends.

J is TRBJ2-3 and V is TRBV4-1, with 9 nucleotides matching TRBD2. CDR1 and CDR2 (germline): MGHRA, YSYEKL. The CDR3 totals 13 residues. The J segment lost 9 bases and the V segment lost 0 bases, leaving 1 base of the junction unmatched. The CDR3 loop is CASSQEAGGTQYF. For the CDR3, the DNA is TGCGCCAGCAGCCAAGAGGCGGGGGGGACGCAGTATTTT.

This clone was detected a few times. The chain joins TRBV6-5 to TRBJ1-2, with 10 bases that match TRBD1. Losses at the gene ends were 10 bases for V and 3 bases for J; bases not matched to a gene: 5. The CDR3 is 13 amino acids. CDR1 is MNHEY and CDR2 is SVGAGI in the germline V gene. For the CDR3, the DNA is TGTGCCACCCGACAGGGGGCATACTATGGCTACACCTTC. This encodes CATRQGAYYGYTF.

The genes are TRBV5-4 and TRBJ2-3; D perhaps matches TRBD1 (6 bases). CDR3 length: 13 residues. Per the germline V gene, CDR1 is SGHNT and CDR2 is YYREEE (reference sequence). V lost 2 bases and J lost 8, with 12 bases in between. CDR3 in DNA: TGTGCCAGCAGCTTACCACAGGGACGTACGCAGTATTTT. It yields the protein CASSLPQGRTQYF.

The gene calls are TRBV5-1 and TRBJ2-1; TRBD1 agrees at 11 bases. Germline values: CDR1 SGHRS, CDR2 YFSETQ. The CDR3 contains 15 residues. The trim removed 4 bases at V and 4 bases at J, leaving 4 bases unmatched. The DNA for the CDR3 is TGCGCCAGCAGCGGGACAGGGGGAAGTTACAATGAGCAGTTCTTC. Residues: CASSGTGGSYNEQFF.

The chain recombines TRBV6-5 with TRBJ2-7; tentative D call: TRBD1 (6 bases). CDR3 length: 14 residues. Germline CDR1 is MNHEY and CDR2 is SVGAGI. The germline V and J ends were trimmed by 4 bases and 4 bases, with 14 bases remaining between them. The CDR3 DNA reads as TGTGCCAGCAGTTTTACGGGACAAAAATACGAGCAGTACGTC. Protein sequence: CASSFTGQKYEQYV.

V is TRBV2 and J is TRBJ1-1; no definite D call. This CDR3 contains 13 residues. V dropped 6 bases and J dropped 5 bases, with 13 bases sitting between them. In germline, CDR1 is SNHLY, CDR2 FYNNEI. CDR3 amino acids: CASSVRGRTEAFF. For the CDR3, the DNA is TGTGCCAGCAGCGTGCGGGGTAGGACTGAAGCTTTCTTT.